The 17 T cell receptor beta chains given below trace back to one sample, sequenced in a study of blood T cell repertoires in COVID-19. Method: immunoSEQ multiplex PCR; TCRdb's copy keeps in-frame clones and lacks some. The table records about 100,000 clones, nearly 90% of them present only once. The specimen was peripheral blood. The receptors originated from a man aged 50-59 years with active COVID-19.

The chain uses TRBV3-1 (or the pseudogene TRBV3-2) and TRBJ2-7; 10 bases are shared with TRBD2. The CDR3 contains 15 residues. The germline V gene has CDR1 LGHDT and CDR2 YNNKEL (reference sequence). Unmatched junction bases numbered 6, after V lost 5 bases and J lost 2 bases. The CDR3 loop reads CASSAAAGGTYEQYF. The DNA of the CDR3 is TGTGCCAGCAGCGCCGCAGCGGGGGGGACCTACGAGCAGTACTTC.

V is TRBV30 and J is TRBJ1-2; D might be TRBD1 (5 bases). The CDR3 is 14 amino acids. Per the germline V gene, CDR1 is GTSNPN and CDR2 is SVGIG (reference sequence). V shed 3 bases and J shed 4 bases, with 15 bases lying between them. The CDR3 loop is CAWRKGGGSYGYTF. CDR3 in DNA: TGTGCCTGGAGAAAGGGCGGGGGGAGCTATGGCTACACCTTC.

The J gene is TRBJ2-2, the V gene TRBV9; tentative D call: TRBD2 (6 bases). The CDR3 is 17 residues long. CDR1 is SGDLS and CDR2 is YYNGEE in the germline V gene. Trimming took 4 bases from V and 3 from J, leaving 19 bases between them. The CDR3 sequence: CASSSSPRAGHTGELFF. The DNA for the CDR3 is TGTGCCAGCAGCTCCTCTCCCCGAGCGGGTCACACCGGGGAGCTGTTTTTT.

V and J are TRBV4-2 and TRBJ2-1; D unresolved. Trimming cost V 4 bases and J 7 bases, with 11 bases left between them. Germline CDR1 is LGHNA and CDR2 is YNFKEQ. The CDR3 sequence is 13 residues long. DNA of the CDR3: TGTGCCAGCAGCCTCCGGAGCCGTAATGAGCAGTTCTTC. This codes for CASSLRSRNEQFF.

This chain joins TRBV7-2 and TRBJ2-2, with D tentatively TRBD1 (6 bases). Per germline, CDR1 SGHTA and CDR2 FQGNSA. The length of the CDR3 is 16 residues. With 1 base removed from V and 0 bases from J, the gap between germline ends came to 9 bases. CDR3 sequence reads: CASSLDRVPNTGELFF. CDR3 bases: TGTGCCAGCAGCTTAGACAGGGTCCCGAACACCGGGGAGCTGTTTTTT.

About this clone: This same CDR3 is encoded by further DNA sequences in the sample. V is TRBV5-1 and J is TRBJ1-1; 10 positions match TRBD1. Germline V gene lookup returns CDR1 SGHRS and CDR2 YFSETQ. V lost 0 bases and J lost 1; bases outside the gene matches: 3. CDR3 length: 16 residues. CDR3 sequence: CASSLEDRGENTEAFF. The CDR3 DNA sequence: TGCGCCAGCAGCTTGGAGGACAGGGGGGAGAACACTGAAGCTTTCTTT.

This chain uses TRBV6-5 with TRBJ1-1; 8 nucleotides match TRBD1. The CDR3 spans 13 residues. Germline V lookup: CDR1 MNHEY, CDR2 SVGAGI. J lost 5 bases, V lost 2 bases, and 1 base had no gene match. The CDR3 DNA is TGTGCCAGCAGTTACCGGACAGGGACTGAAGCTTTCTTT. Its protein is CASSYRTGTEAFF.

This chain joins TRBV19 and TRBJ1-3, with D possibly TRBD1 on 6 matching bases. This CDR3 region has 15 residues. V dropped 8 bases and J dropped 0 bases, with 14 bases sitting between them. Germline values: CDR1 LNHDA, CDR2 SQIVND (reference sequence). As DNA, the CDR3 is TGTGCCAGTGCCCCGGGGGGCATCTCTGGAAACACCATATATTTT. Translated: CASAPGGISGNTIYF.

This clone was seen a handful of times. The chain uses TRBV6-1 and TRBJ1-2; TRBD1 matches 8 bases. V lost 0 bases and J lost 8; bases outside the gene matches: 5. This CDR3 spans 14 amino acids. Germline V gene sequence: CDR1 MNHNS, CDR2 SASEGT. The CDR3 loop is CASSEADRDFGYTF. CDR3 nucleotides: TGTGCCAGCAGTGAAGCGGACAGGGATTTCGGCTACACCTTC.

The J gene is TRBJ1-2, the V gene TRBV2; possible D gene TRBD1, 6 bases. The germline V gene has CDR1 SNHLY and CDR2 FYNNEI. V lost 4 bases and J lost 0, with 9 bases in between. The CDR3 has 14 amino acids. Here the CDR3 reads CASSVWTANYGYTF. The CDR3 nucleotides read TGTGCCAGCAGTGTATGGACAGCTAACTATGGCTACACCTTC.

The rearrangement links TRBV7-2 to TRBJ2-7; 12 bases map to TRBD2. The CDR3 extends over 17 amino acids. CDR1 is SGHTA and CDR2 is FQGNSA in the germline V gene. V shed 0 bases and J 4 bases; nucleotides not matched to a gene: 7. CDR3 DNA sequence: TGTGCCAGCAGCTTAGCACCGCTAGCGGGGGGGCCATACGAGCAGTACTTC. Protein sequence: CASSLAPLAGGPYEQYF.

The V and J genes are TRBV6-5 and TRBJ2-5; TRBD1 is a possible D gene (5 bases). Germline CDR1 MNHEY, CDR2 SVGAGI. V dropped 8 bases and J dropped 5 bases, with 15 bases sitting between them. This CDR3 is built from 13 residues. For the CDR3, the DNA is TGTGCCAGCGGGGCGGAGACTGTGGAGACCCAGTACTTC. Translating gives CASGAETVETQYF.

The V and J genes are TRBV11-1 and TRBJ2-2; D gene unclear. This CDR3 is 13 amino acids long. Germline values: CDR1 SGHAT, CDR2 FQDESV (reference sequence). V was pared by 3 bases and J by 6 bases, with 8 bases between. The CDR3 loop is CASSFVAAGELFF. CDR3 nucleotide sequence: TGTGCCAGCAGCTTCGTGGCGGCCGGGGAGCTGTTTTTT. The full variable domain, in which reference TRBV11-1 and TRBJ2-2 provide the parts outside the CDR3, is EAEVAQSPRYKITEKSQAVAFWCDPISGHATLYWYRQILGQGPELLVQFQDESVVDDSQLPKDRFSAERLKGVDSTLKIQPAELGDSAMYLCASSFVAAGELFFGEGSRLTVL.

The rearrangement links TRBV5-1 to TRBJ2-5; 7 nucleotides align to TRBD1. The V segment lost 4 bases and the J segment 0 bases; nucleotides outside the gene matches: 3. In germline, CDR1 is SGHRS, CDR2 YFSETQ. There are 14 residues in the CDR3. The CDR3 DNA is TGCGCCAGCAGCCCCACAGGGGACCAAGAGACCCAGTACTTC. It specifies CASSPTGDQETQYF.

The rearrangement links TRBV7-3 to TRBJ2-1; TRBD1 aligns across 8 bases. Germline CDR1 is SGHTA and CDR2 is FQGTGA. The CDR3 sequence is 15 residues long. The junction had 6 bases not matched to a gene; V was cut back by 5 bases and J by 3 bases. Here the CDR3 reads CASSRGTGGYNEQFF. DNA of the CDR3: TGTGCCAGCAGCCGCGGGACAGGAGGCTACAATGAGCAGTTCTTC.

The chain is built from TRBV5-5 and TRBJ1-2, with TRBD1 as a possible D gene (6 bases). The germline V and J ends were trimmed by 5 bases and 7 bases, with 18 bases remaining between them. Germline CDR1 is SGHKS and CDR2 is YYEKEE (reference sequence). The CDR3 is 14 amino acids. CDR3 protein: CASRTTGTMGGYTF. The CDR3 DNA sequence: TGTGCCAGCAGAACTACCGGGACAATGGGTGGCTACACCTTC.

The chain combines TRBV3-1 (or the pseudogene TRBV3-2) with TRBJ2-3, with 8 bases identical to TRBD2. Germline V lookup: CDR1 LGHDT, CDR2 YNNKEL (reference sequence). CDR3 length: 15 residues. Unmatched junction bases numbered 8, after V lost 5 bases and J lost 4 bases. The DNA for the CDR3 is TGTGCCAGCAGCGGCTCTTCGCGGGGGGCAGATACGCAGTATTTT. This codes for CASSGSSRGADTQYF.